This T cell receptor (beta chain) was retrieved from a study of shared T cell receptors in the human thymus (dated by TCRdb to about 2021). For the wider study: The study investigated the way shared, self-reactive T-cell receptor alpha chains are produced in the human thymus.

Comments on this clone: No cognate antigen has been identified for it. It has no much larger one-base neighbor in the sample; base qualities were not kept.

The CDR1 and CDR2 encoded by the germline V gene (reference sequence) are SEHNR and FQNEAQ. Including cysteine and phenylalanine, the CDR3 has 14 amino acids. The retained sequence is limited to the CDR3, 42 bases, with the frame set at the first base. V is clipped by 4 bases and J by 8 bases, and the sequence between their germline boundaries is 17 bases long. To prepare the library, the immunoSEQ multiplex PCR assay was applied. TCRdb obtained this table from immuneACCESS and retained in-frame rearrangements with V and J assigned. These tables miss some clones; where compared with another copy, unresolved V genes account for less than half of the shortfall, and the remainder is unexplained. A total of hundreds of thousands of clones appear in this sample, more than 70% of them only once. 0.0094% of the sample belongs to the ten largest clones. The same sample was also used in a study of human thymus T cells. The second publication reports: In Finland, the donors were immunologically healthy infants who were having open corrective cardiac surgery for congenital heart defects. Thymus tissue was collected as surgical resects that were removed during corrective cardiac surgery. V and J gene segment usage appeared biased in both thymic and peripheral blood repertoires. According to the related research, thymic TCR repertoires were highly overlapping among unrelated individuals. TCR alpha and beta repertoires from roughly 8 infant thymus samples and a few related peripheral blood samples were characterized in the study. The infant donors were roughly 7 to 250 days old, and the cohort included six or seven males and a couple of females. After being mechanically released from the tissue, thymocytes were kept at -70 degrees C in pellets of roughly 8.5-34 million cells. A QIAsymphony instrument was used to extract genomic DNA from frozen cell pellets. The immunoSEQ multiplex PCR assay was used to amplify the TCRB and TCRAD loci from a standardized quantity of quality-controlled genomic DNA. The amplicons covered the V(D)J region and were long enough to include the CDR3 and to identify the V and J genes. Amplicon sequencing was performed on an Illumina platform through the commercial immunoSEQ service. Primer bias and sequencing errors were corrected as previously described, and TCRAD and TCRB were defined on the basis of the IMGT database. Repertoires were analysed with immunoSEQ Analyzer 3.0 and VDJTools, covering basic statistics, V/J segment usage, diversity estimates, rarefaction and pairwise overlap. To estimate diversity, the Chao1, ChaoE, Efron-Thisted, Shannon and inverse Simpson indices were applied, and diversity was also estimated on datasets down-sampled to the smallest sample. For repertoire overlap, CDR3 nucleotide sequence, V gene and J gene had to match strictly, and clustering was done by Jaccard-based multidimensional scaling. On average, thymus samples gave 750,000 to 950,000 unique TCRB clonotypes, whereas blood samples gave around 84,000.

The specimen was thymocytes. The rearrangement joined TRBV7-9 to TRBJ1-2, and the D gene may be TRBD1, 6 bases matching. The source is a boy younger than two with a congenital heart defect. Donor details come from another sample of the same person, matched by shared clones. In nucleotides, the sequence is TGTGCCAGCAGCTCAACCGGGACACCTGGAGGCTACACCTTC. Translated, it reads CASSSTGTPGGYTF.